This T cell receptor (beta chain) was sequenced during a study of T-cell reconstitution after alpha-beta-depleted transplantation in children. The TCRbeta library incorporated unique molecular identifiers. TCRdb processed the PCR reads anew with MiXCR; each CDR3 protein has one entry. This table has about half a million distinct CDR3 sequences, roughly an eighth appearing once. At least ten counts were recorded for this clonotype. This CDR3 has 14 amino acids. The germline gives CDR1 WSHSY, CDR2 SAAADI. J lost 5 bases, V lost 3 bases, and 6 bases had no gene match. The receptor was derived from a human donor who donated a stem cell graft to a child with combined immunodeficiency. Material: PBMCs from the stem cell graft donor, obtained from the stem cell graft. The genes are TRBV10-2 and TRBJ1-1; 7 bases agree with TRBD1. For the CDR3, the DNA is TGCGCCAGCAGTGAAAATGCCAGGGGGACTGAAGCTTTCTTT. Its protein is CASSENARGTEAFF.